This is a list of T cell receptor beta chains from one sample in a study of cytomegalovirus exposure and HLA in healthy donors. Generated by immunoSEQ multiplex PCR, the TCRdb table keeps only in-frame clones and is missing some. The sample includes a few hundred thousand clones, approximately 88% of them seen just once. Sequencing was done on a sample of PBMCs. These receptors were obtained from a man younger than 45 in good health and CMV-seronegative. CDR3s include the opening cysteine and the closing phenylalanine or tryptophan. The D gene is left open where the match is weak. Clone size is stated in some rows and not others, as once, few, many or a class when expanded.

NA	TRBJ1-5	TRBV27	NA	CASSYRDGNQPQHF	TGTGCCAGCAGTTACAGGGATGGCAATCAGCCCCAGCATTTT
NA	TRBJ1-1	TRBV5-1	NA	CASSLFPGRGVTEAFF	TGCGCCAGCAGCTTGTTCCCAGGCCGGGGGGTCACTGAAGCTTTCTTT
NA	TRBJ1-2	TRBV5-4	NA	CASSLAGLGYGYTF	TGTGCCAGCAGCTTGGCAGGGTTGGGCTATGGCTACACCTTC
NA	TRBJ1-2	TRBV15	few	CATSTNRFYGYTF	TGTGCCACCTCCACCAACAGGTTCTATGGCTACACCTTC
TRBD1	TRBJ1-3	TRBV6-6	NA	CATGQSSSGNTIYF	TGTGCCACGGGACAGTCCAGCTCTGGAAACACCATATATTTT
NA	TRBJ1-1	TRBV5-4	NA	CASSKLVAANTEAFF	TGTGCCAGCAGCAAACTTGTGGCGGCGAACACTGAAGCTTTCTTT
NA	TRBJ1-3	TRBV13	once	CASSLLTPNSGNTIYF	TGTGCCAGCAGCCTCCTGACACCCAACTCTGGAAACACCATATATTTT
NA	TRBJ2-7	TRBV6-1	NA	CASSEDPGSGQYF	TGTGCCAGCAGTGAAGATCCGGGATCCGGGCAGTACTTC
NA	TRBJ1-5	TRBV5-8	NA	CASSSAGRGNNQPQHF	TGTGCCAGCAGCTCGGCCGGCCGGGGGAACAATCAGCCCCAGCATTTT
NA	TRBJ2-2	TRBV15	NA	CATSRVGGAGELFF	TGTGCCACCAGCAGAGTTGGAGGGGCCGGGGAGCTGTTTTTT
TRBD1	TRBJ1-6	TRBV6-5	NA	CASSYRQGGNSPLHF	TGTGCCAGCAGTTACCGACAGGGGGGCAATTCACCCCTCCACTTT
TRBD1	TRBJ1-1	TRBV11-2	NA	CASSATSGTASQAFF	TGTGCCAGCAGCGCAACCTCCGGGACAGCCTCCCAAGCTTTCTTT
NA	TRBJ1-3	TRBV4-3	NA	CASSQDVQGPGNTIYF	TGCGCCAGCAGCCAAGATGTACAGGGACCTGGAAACACCATATATTTT
TRBD1	TRBJ2-7	TRBV6-6	NA	CASSYPDRTLEQYF	TGTGCCAGCAGTTACCCGGACAGGACCCTCGAGCAGTACTTC
TRBD1	TRBJ1-4	TRBV6-5	NA	CASSGVGDSPSKLFF	TGTGCCAGCAGCGGAGTGGGGGACAGTCCTTCCAAACTGTTTTTT
TRBD1	TRBJ2-7	TRBV18	NA	CASSPLGQGGHEQYF	TGTGCCAGCTCACCCCTGGGACAGGGAGGTCACGAGCAGTACTTC
TRBD2	TRBJ2-7	TRBV27	NA	CASRDSGGPPYEQYF	TGTGCCAGCAGGGATAGCGGGGGGCCTCCCTACGAGCAGTACTTC
NA	TRBJ1-2	TRBV7-9	few	CASSPTGFGGYTF	TGTGCCAGCAGCCCTACAGGGTTTGGTGGCTACACCTTC
NA	TRBJ1-1	TRBV6-4	NA	CASRQTGNTEAFF	TGTGCCAGCAGGCAGACAGGGAACACTGAAGCTTTCTTT
NA	TRBJ2-2	TRBV6-5	NA	CASIGHENTGELFF	TGTGCCAGCATCGGACATGAGAACACCGGGGAGCTGTTTTTT
TRBD2	TRBJ2-1	TRBV6-1	NA	CASGLAGGYNEQFF	TGTGCCAGCGGATTAGCGGGGGGATACAATGAGCAGTTCTTC
NA	TRBJ2-7	TRBV4-1	NA	CASSQGYSANYEQYF	TGCGCCAGCAGCCAAGGATATTCTGCTAACTACGAGCAGTACTTC
NA	TRBJ2-7	TRBV29-1	NA	CSVEIDRSYEQYF	TGCAGCGTTGAGATCGACAGGTCTTACGAGCAGTACTTC
NA	TRBJ1-6	TRBV5-6	NA	CASSLVNNSPLHF	TGTGCCAGCAGCTTGGTAAATAATTCACCCCTCCACTTT
NA	TRBJ2-1	TRBV12-2	NA	CASRLGRQGLDGQFF	TGTGCAAGTCGCTTAGGAAGACAGGGGCTAGACGGGCAGTTCTTC
NA	TRBJ2-5	TRBV7-2	NA	CASSQSWAETQYF	TGTGCCAGCAGCCAGAGTTGGGCAGAGACCCAGTACTTC
NA	TRBJ2-1	TRBV11-3	NA	CASSFRHNGEQFF	TGTGCCAGCAGCTTTCGCCATAACGGTGAGCAGTTCTTC
TRBD1	TRBJ2-7	TRBV5-1	NA	CASSRSSAGGQYEQYF	TGCGCCAGCAGCCGTTCGTCGGCAGGGGGCCAATACGAGCAGTACTTC
TRBD1	TRBJ2-1	TRBV25-1	NA	CASSEGQGAKGEQFF	TGTGCCAGCAGTGAGGGACAGGGGGCTAAGGGTGAGCAGTTCTTC
NA	TRBJ2-7	TRBV7-2	NA	CASSMGPGYEQYF	TGTGCCAGCAGCATGGGCCCGGGGTACGAGCAGTACTTC
TRBD1	TRBJ2-7	TRBV7-9	NA	CASSLGGGPAYEQYF	TGTGCCAGCAGCTTAGGAGGGGGCCCTGCCTACGAGCAGTACTTC
TRBD1	TRBJ2-7	TRBV4-3	NA	CASSQVWDRGIPEQYF	TGCGCCAGCAGCCAAGTGTGGGACAGGGGGATTCCGGAGCAGTACTTC
TRBD1	TRBJ1-2	TRBV11-2	NA	CASSQRTGSYGYTF	TGTGCCAGCAGCCAGCGGACAGGGAGCTATGGCTACACCTTC
NA	TRBJ1-3	TRBV9	NA	CASSSGRALAGNTIYF	TGTGCCAGCAGCTCAGGAAGGGCCCTAGCCGGAAACACCATATATTTT
TRBD1	TRBJ2-6	TRBV5-1	NA	CASSWVGGTGFSGANVLTF	TGCGCCAGCAGCTGGGTTGGAGGGACAGGGTTCTCTGGGGCCAACGTCCTGACTTTC
NA	TRBJ2-7	TRBV5-4	NA	CASRRIGGAYEQYF	TGTGCCAGCAGACGGATCGGGGGAGCCTACGAGCAGTACTTC
NA	TRBJ2-2	TRBV9	NA	CASSVGQGGGELFF	TGTGCCAGCAGCGTCGGCCAGGGGGGCGGGGAGCTGTTTTTT
NA	TRBJ1-4	TRBV6-6	NA	CASTLPGVPNEKLFF	TGTGCCAGCACCCTCCCGGGGGTGCCTAATGAAAAACTGTTTTTT
TRBD2	TRBJ2-1	TRBV7-9	NA	CASPTSGGPNEQFF	TGTGCGAGCCCCACTAGCGGGGGTCCAAATGAGCAGTTCTTC
NA	TRBJ2-3	TRBV2	once	CASCRRGADTQYF	TGTGCCAGCTGTAGGAGGGGCGCAGATACGCAGTATTTT
NA	TRBJ1-2	TRBV6-6	NA	CASGTTRSGYTF	TGTGCCAGCGGAACTACACGGTCTGGCTACACCTTC
NA	TRBJ2-1	TRBV9	NA	CASSVQGYNEQFF	TGTGCCAGCAGCGTACAGGGGTACAATGAGCAGTTCTTC